This T cell receptor beta chain was documented in a study of T-cell memory formation after mild COVID-19. Across the whole study: TCR clusters were mostly confined to one donor each.

This CDR3 is 14 amino acids long. Germline CDR1 and CDR2: SGHNT and YYREEE (reference sequence). V was pared by 7 bases and J by 2 bases, with 13 bases between. This clonotype has at least ten counts. What it recognizes is unknown. TCRdb independently ran MiXCR on the 5' RACE reads; one entry per CDR3 protein. Of more than 400,000 distinct CDR3 sequences in the sample, approximately 18% were seen once. Study findings and constraints: A second wave expanding day 15 to 37 was CD4+-biased; contracting clones were balanced. Mostly located in CM and EM were contracting CD4+ clones, with contracting CD8+ clones located in EMRA.

The rearrangement joins TRBV5-4 to TRBJ2-1, with a tentative D call TRBD1 (5 bases). This receptor was taken from an adult woman who had mild COVID-19 (a few samples of this study predate the infection). Cell type and time point are not known. The sequencing sample was made of PBMCs or a T cell subset sorted from them (not recorded which). This chain's CDR3 is CASLKQETYNEQFF. In DNA form, the CDR3 reads TGTGCCAGCTTAAAACAGGAGACCTACAATGAGCAGTTCTTC.